These T cell receptor beta chains were read from a single sample in a study of CD8 T cells in Susac syndrome. TCRdb analysed the immunoSEQ multiplex PCR reads with MiXCR anew, one entry per CDR3 protein. The data contain under 200,000 distinct CDR3 sequences, roughly 95% of them seen just once; the ten biggest clones take up approximately 0.094%. Sequenced sample: CD4+ T cells from PBMCs. The receptors derive from a human donor in good health. CDR3s include the opening cysteine and the closing phenylalanine or tryptophan. Each record gives: CDR3 protein, CDR3 DNA, CDR3 length, J gene, V gene, clone size, D gene. A D gene is named only where the DNA matches it firmly. The size entry is marked missing in some rows and otherwise reads once, few, many or a size class.

cdr3_aa: CAWSRLTNEKLFF; cdr3_nt: TGTGCCTGGAGTCGACTAACTAATGAAAAACTGTTTTTT; cdr3_length: 13; j_call: TRBJ1-4; v_call: TRBV30; clone_size: -; d_call: -
cdr3_aa: CASSQDGPKDPGELFF; cdr3_nt: TGCGCCAGCAGCCAAGATGGTCCGAAAGACCCAGGGGAGCTGTTTTTT; cdr3_length: 16; j_call: TRBJ2-2; v_call: TRBV4-3; clone_size: -; d_call: -
cdr3_aa: CAWSVPERGHNEQFF; cdr3_nt: TGTGCCTGGAGTGTGCCGGAGAGGGGGCACAATGAGCAGTTCTTC; cdr3_length: 15; j_call: TRBJ2-1; v_call: TRBV30; clone_size: once; d_call: TRBD1
cdr3_aa: CATRETATANTGELFF; cdr3_nt: TGTGCCACCAGAGAGACAGCGACCGCGAACACCGGGGAGCTGTTTTTT; cdr3_length: 16; j_call: TRBJ2-2; v_call: TRBV24-1; clone_size: -; d_call: -
cdr3_aa: CASSNPGSYGYTF; cdr3_nt: TGTGCCAGCAGTAACCCGGGCTCCTATGGCTACACCTTC; cdr3_length: 13; j_call: TRBJ1-2; v_call: TRBV25-1; clone_size: -; d_call: -
cdr3_aa: CASSSLTSGIPYNEQFF; cdr3_nt: TGTGCCAGCAGTTCCCTGACTAGCGGGATACCTTACAATGAGCAGTTCTTC; cdr3_length: 17; j_call: TRBJ2-1; v_call: TRBV12-3/TRBV12-4; clone_size: -; d_call: TRBD2
cdr3_aa: CASSQVTQGGNGYTF; cdr3_nt: TGTGCCAGCAGCCAAGTAACTCAGGGAGGAAATGGCTACACCTTC; cdr3_length: 15; j_call: TRBJ1-2; v_call: TRBV3-1; clone_size: -; d_call: -
cdr3_aa: CASSLVSPKGTQYF; cdr3_nt: TGTGCCAGCAGCTTAGTTAGCCCGAAAGGGACCCAGTACTTC; cdr3_length: 14; j_call: TRBJ2-5; v_call: TRBV11-2; clone_size: few; d_call: -
cdr3_aa: CASSPSGEANEQFF; cdr3_nt: TGTGCCAGCAGCCCATCCGGGGAGGCCAATGAGCAGTTCTTC; cdr3_length: 14; j_call: TRBJ2-1; v_call: TRBV7-9; clone_size: -; d_call: -
cdr3_aa: CASFPGQGSPDTQYF; cdr3_nt: TGCGCCTCATTCCCGGGACAGGGCTCCCCAGATACGCAGTATTTT; cdr3_length: 15; j_call: TRBJ2-3; v_call: TRBV5-1; clone_size: -; d_call: TRBD1
cdr3_aa: CASRTGQTPSSGANVLTF; cdr3_nt: TGCGCCAGCAGGACGGGACAGACCCCCTCTTCCGGGGCCAACGTCCTGACTTTC; cdr3_length: 18; j_call: TRBJ2-6; v_call: TRBV5-1; clone_size: -; d_call: TRBD1
cdr3_aa: CASSLVGTEQFF; cdr3_nt: TGTGCCAGCAGCTTAGTAGGGACTGAGCAGTTCTTC; cdr3_length: 12; j_call: TRBJ2-1; v_call: TRBV11-3; clone_size: -; d_call: -
cdr3_aa: CASIPWALQYF; cdr3_nt: TGTGCCAGCATTCCTTGGGCCCTGCAGTATTTT; cdr3_length: 11; j_call: TRBJ2-3; v_call: TRBV25-1; clone_size: -; d_call: -
cdr3_aa: CAWSQRQGANTGELFF; cdr3_nt: TGTGCCTGGAGCCAGCGACAGGGGGCGAACACCGGGGAGCTGTTTTTT; cdr3_length: 16; j_call: TRBJ2-2; v_call: TRBV30; clone_size: -; d_call: TRBD1
cdr3_aa: CASSLDNPSTDTQYF; cdr3_nt: TGCGCCAGCAGCTTGGACAACCCTAGCACAGATACGCAGTATTTT; cdr3_length: 15; j_call: TRBJ2-3; v_call: TRBV5-1; clone_size: -; d_call: -
cdr3_aa: CAWSLTDSNQPQHF; cdr3_nt: TGTGCCTGGAGCCTGACGGATAGCAATCAGCCCCAGCATTTT; cdr3_length: 14; j_call: TRBJ1-5; v_call: TRBV30; clone_size: -; d_call: -
cdr3_aa: CASSITYRGANYGYTF; cdr3_nt: TGTGCCAGCAGTATCACCTACAGGGGGGCTAACTATGGCTACACCTTC; cdr3_length: 16; j_call: TRBJ1-2; v_call: TRBV28; clone_size: -; d_call: TRBD1
cdr3_aa: CASSPNGQGGQPQHF; cdr3_nt: TGTGCCAGCAGTCCGAACGGACAGGGTGGTCAGCCCCAGCATTTT; cdr3_length: 15; j_call: TRBJ1-5; v_call: TRBV28; clone_size: -; d_call: TRBD1
cdr3_aa: CSAPTGGSYGYTF; cdr3_nt: TGCAGTGCCCCGACAGGGGGAAGCTATGGCTACACCTTC; cdr3_length: 13; j_call: TRBJ1-2; v_call: TRBV20-1; clone_size: -; d_call: TRBD1
cdr3_aa: CASRKDRSYEQYF; cdr3_nt: TGCGCCAGCAGGAAGGACAGAAGCTACGAGCAGTACTTC; cdr3_length: 13; j_call: TRBJ2-7; v_call: TRBV10-2; clone_size: once; d_call: -
cdr3_aa: CATSDLRGKNTGELFF; cdr3_nt: TGTGCCACCAGTGATTTGCGAGGCAAGAACACCGGGGAGCTGTTTTTT; cdr3_length: 16; j_call: TRBJ2-2; v_call: TRBV24-1; clone_size: -; d_call: -
cdr3_aa: CASSAGTGGIDYGYTF; cdr3_nt: TGTGCCAGCAGCGCAGGGACAGGGGGCATTGACTATGGCTACACCTTC; cdr3_length: 16; j_call: TRBJ1-2; v_call: TRBV5-6; clone_size: once; d_call: TRBD1
cdr3_aa: CSVGASREAFF; cdr3_nt: TGCAGCGTTGGGGCGAGTCGGGAAGCTTTCTTT; cdr3_length: 11; j_call: TRBJ1-1; v_call: TRBV29-1; clone_size: -; d_call: -
cdr3_aa: CATSREIGTAGQPQHF; cdr3_nt: TGTGCCACCAGCAGAGAAATTGGGACAGCCGGTCAGCCCCAGCATTTT; cdr3_length: 16; j_call: TRBJ1-5; v_call: TRBV15; clone_size: -; d_call: TRBD1
cdr3_aa: CASSVDRGDGELFF; cdr3_nt: TGTGCCAGCAGCGTGGACAGGGGGGACGGGGAGCTGTTTTTT; cdr3_length: 14; j_call: TRBJ2-2; v_call: TRBV9; clone_size: -; d_call: TRBD1
cdr3_aa: CATSRRLGGRRGLNEQFF; cdr3_nt: TGTGCCACCAGCAGACGCCTAGGTGGGAGGAGGGGTCTCAATGAGCAGTTCTTC; cdr3_length: 18; j_call: TRBJ2-1; v_call: TRBV15; clone_size: -; d_call: -
cdr3_aa: CASSQEWARSDTQYF; cdr3_nt: TGCGCCAGCAGCCAAGAGTGGGCCAGGAGTGATACGCAGTATTTT; cdr3_length: 15; j_call: TRBJ2-3; v_call: TRBV4-3; clone_size: -; d_call: -
cdr3_aa: CSVVDTGLAHTEAFF; cdr3_nt: TGCAGCGTCGTTGATACAGGGCTGGCTCACACTGAAGCTTTCTTT; cdr3_length: 15; j_call: TRBJ1-1; v_call: TRBV29-1; clone_size: -; d_call: -
cdr3_aa: CASSQAPVSLTDTQYF; cdr3_nt: TGTGCCAGCAGCCAAGCCCCCGTCTCGCTCACAGATACGCAGTATTTT; cdr3_length: 16; j_call: TRBJ2-3; v_call: TRBV3-1; clone_size: -; d_call: -
cdr3_aa: CSALTGVEGGYTF; cdr3_nt: TGCAGTGCCTTGACAGGGGTCGAGGGTGGCTACACCTTC; cdr3_length: 13; j_call: TRBJ1-2; v_call: TRBV20-1; clone_size: -; d_call: TRBD1